This TCR beta chain derives from a study of T-cell reconstitution after alpha-beta-depleted transplantation in children. Unique molecular identifiers tagged the TCRbeta library. Each CDR3 protein is one row after TCRdb ran MiXCR on the PCR reads. This table holds hundreds of thousands of distinct CDR3 sequences, approximately 14% found once. Germline assignment: CDR1 KGHSH and CDR2 LQKENI. The CDR3 covers 14 residues. With 2 bases removed from V and 3 bases from J, the gap between germline ends came to 10 bases. The V gene is TRBV18, the J gene TRBJ1-2, with a possible D match to TRBD1 (6 bases). Sample: PBMCs, taken before TCRalphabeta/CD19-depleted stem cell transplant. The sequence derives from a girl aged 2 to 9 with congenital amegakaryocytic thrombocytopenia, due to receive a stem cell transplant. The CDR3 coding sequence is TGTGCCAGCTCACCAAGTACAGGGTACTATGGCTACACCTTC. It encodes CASSPSTGYYGYTF.